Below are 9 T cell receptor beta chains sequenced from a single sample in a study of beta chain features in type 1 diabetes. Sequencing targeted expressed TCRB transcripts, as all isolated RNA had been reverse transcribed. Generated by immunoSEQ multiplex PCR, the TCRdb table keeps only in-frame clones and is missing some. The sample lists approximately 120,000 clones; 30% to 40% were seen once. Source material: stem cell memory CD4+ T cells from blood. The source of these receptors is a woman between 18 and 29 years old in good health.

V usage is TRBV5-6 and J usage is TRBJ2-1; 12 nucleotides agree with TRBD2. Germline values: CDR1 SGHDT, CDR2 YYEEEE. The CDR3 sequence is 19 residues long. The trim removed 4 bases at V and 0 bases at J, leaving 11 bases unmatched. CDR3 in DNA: TGTGCCAGCAGCCCAAGACTAGCGGGAGTTAGAATCTCCTACAATGAGCAGTTCTTC. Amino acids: CASSPRLAGVRISYNEQFF.

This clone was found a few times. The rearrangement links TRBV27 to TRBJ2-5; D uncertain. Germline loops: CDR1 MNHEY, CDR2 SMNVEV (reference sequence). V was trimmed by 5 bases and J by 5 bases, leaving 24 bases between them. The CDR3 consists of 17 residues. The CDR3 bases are TGTGCCAGCAGTCTCTTTAGCCTAGGCGTTAGGAAGGAGACCCAGTACTTC. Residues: CASSLFSLGVRKETQYF.

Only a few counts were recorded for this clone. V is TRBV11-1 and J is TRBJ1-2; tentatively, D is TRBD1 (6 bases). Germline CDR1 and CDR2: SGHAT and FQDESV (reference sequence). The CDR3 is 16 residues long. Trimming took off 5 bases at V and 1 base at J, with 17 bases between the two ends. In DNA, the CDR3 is TGTGCCAGCAGCCTCGAGGGACACGGAAATAACTATGGCTACACCTTC. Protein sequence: CASSLEGHGNNYGYTF.

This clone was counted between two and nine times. The CDR3 reads CASSFPRAGGITRAGELFF. CDR3 DNA sequence: TGTGCCAGCAGCTTTCCTCGCGCAGGGGGGATTACTAGGGCCGGGGAGCTGTTTTTT. The chain combines TRBV7-8 with TRBJ2-2, with D maybe TRBD1 (7 bases). The CDR3 runs to 19 residues. Looked up from germline, CDR1 is SGHVS and CDR2 is FQNEAQ. Trimming cost V 3 bases and J 6 bases, with 26 bases left between them.

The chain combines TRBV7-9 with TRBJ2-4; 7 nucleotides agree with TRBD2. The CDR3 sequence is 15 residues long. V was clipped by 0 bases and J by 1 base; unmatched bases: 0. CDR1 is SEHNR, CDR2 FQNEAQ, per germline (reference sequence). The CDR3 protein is CASSLAGGAKNIQYF. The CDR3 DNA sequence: TGTGCCAGCAGCTTAGCCGGGGGGGCCAAAAACATTCAGTACTTC.

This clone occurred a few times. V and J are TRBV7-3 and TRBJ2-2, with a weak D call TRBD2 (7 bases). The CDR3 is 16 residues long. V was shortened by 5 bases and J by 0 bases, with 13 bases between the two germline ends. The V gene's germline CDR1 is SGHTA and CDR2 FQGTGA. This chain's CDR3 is CASSPGGAANTGELFF. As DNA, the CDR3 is TGTGCCAGCAGCCCTGGGGGGGCGGCGAACACCGGGGAGCTGTTTTTT. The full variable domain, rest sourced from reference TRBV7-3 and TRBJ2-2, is GAGVSQTPSNKVTEKGKYVELRCDPISGHTALYWYRQSLGQGPEFLIYFQGTGAADDSGLPNDRFFAVRPEGSVSTLKIQRTERGDSAVYLCASSPGGAANTGELFFGEGSRLTVL.

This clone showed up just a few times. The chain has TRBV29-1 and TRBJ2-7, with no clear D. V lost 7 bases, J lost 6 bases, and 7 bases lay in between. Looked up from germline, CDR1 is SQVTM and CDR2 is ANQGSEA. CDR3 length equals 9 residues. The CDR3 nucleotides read TGCAGCGGTCTAGGCGAGCAGTACTTC. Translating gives CSGLGEQYF.

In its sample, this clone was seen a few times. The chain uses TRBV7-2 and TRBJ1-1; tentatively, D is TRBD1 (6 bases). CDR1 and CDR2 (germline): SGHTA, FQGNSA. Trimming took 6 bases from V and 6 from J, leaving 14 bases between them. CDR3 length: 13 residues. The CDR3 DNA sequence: TGTGCCAGCAGGAACACAGGGAGGGCTGAAGCTTTCTTT. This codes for CASRNTGRAEAFF.

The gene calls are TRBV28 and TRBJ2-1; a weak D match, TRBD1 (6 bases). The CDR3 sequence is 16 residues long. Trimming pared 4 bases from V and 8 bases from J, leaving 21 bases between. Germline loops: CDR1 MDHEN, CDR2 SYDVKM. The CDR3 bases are TGTGCCAGCAGTTCCCAGGGGTTCGGTTACATCTATGAGCAGTTCTTC. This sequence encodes CASSSQGFGYIYEQFF.